This T cell receptor (beta chain) stems from a study of blood T cell repertoires in COVID-19. The CDR3 totals 16 residues. Trimming stripped 1 base from V and 1 base from J, with 12 bases between. The V gene's germline CDR1 is SGHKS and CDR2 YYEKEE (reference sequence). As handled by the study authors: The assay estimated nucleated cells by amplifying reference gene primers. Repertoires were generated with immunoSEQ multiplex PCR, while TCRdb's copy carries only in-frame clones and drops some. Clone size and V and J calls were adopted from that table, with D and trimming inferred from the DNA. This repertoire shows around 620,000 clones, 75% to 90% found once; its top ten account for approximately 0.3%.

This TCR was recovered from a woman aged 18-29 years with acute or convalescent COVID-19. The chain is built from TRBV5-5 and TRBJ1-3, with D possibly TRBD1 on 6 matching bases. What was sequenced was peripheral blood. CDR3 residues: CASSLTRTESGNTIYF. CDR3 coding DNA: TGTGCCAGCAGCTTGACCCGGACAGAATCTGGAAACACCATATATTTT.